The next 28 T cell receptor beta chains were all read from a single sample in a study of shared clonotypes between healthy human individuals. Generated by immunoSEQ multiplex PCR, the TCRdb table keeps only in-frame clones and is missing some. This sample has 2 million to 3 million clones; roughly 93% occur once, and the top ten carry about 0.34%. The sequencing input was naive CD4+ T cells from PBMCs. Subset of the sample: CD45RA+ positively selected. These receptors all stem from a man aged 18 to 29 in good health. Some clones in this sample may be carry-over from other donors' samples.

The CDR3 sequence: CASSSEPHVGGTEAFF. The CDR3 coding sequence is TGTGCCAGCAGTTCTGAACCTCACGTAGGGGGCACTGAAGCTTTCTTT. The chain employs TRBV6-5 and TRBJ1-1, with a tentative D call TRBD1 (6 bases). V lost 4 bases and J lost 4, with 19 bases in between. The germline CDR1 and CDR2 sequences are MNHEY and SVGAGI. The CDR3 is 16 residues long.

The genes are TRBV11-1 and TRBJ1-4; D gene uncertain. Trimming took off 3 bases at V and 6 bases at J, with 14 bases between the two ends. CDR3 length: 15 amino acids. CDR1 SGHAT and CDR2 FQDESV come from the germline V gene (reference sequence). Here the CDR3 reads CASSLAPVKDEKLFF. The CDR3 DNA is TGTGCCAGCAGCTTGGCCCCCGTTAAGGATGAAAAACTGTTTTTT. The complete variable domain, with remaining parts taken from reference TRBV11-1 and TRBJ1-4, reads EAEVAQSPRYKITEKSQAVAFWCDPISGHATLYWYRQILGQGPELLVQFQDESVVDDSQLPKDRFSAERLKGVDSTLKIQPAELGDSAMYLCASSLAPVKDEKLFFGSGTQLSVL.

The chain employs TRBV6-1 and TRBJ2-1; 7 bases match TRBD1. CDR1 MNHNS and CDR2 SASEGT come from the germline V gene. The CDR3 is made up of 15 amino acids. J lost 4 bases, V lost 2 bases, and 5 bases had no gene match. The CDR3 protein is CASSENRGLYNEQFF. CDR3 in DNA: TGTGCCAGCAGTGAAAACAGGGGCCTATACAATGAGCAGTTCTTC.

On this clone itself: Additional DNA sequences in this sample encode the identical CDR3. J is TRBJ2-1 and V is TRBV29-1; D gene ambiguous. The CDR3 is made up of 12 amino acids. Trimming shortened V by 2 bases and J by 4 bases, and 6 bases separated the two germline ends. Per germline, CDR1 SQVTM and CDR2 ANQGSEA. This CDR3 reads CSVERSYNEQFF. The CDR3 DNA sequence: TGCAGCGTTGAACGTTCATACAATGAGCAGTTCTTC.

V usage is TRBV5-1 and J usage is TRBJ2-2; 7 positions agree with TRBD2. Germline V gene lookup returns CDR1 SGHRS and CDR2 YFSETQ. The CDR3 is 15 residues long. V lost 7 bases and J lost 3; bases outside the gene matches: 9. The CDR3 loop reads CASSLAVGDTGELFF. CDR3 DNA: TGCGCCAGCTCTCTAGCGGTCGGCGACACCGGGGAGCTGTTTTTT.

The sample holds a few counts of this clone. V and J are TRBV18 and TRBJ2-2; D remains ambiguous. CDR1 is KGHSH and CDR2 is LQKENI in the germline V gene. The CDR3 runs to 12 residues. V lost 2 bases and J lost 7, with 5 bases in between. This CDR3 is CASSPTHGELFF. In nucleotides, the CDR3 is TGTGCCAGCTCACCAACTCACGGGGAGCTGTTTTTT.

This rearrangement joins TRBV5-1 to TRBJ2-5; 7 bases match TRBD1. CDR3 length equals 16 residues. The junction had 11 bases not matched to a gene; V was cut back by 2 bases and J by 4 bases. Germline values: CDR1 SGHRS, CDR2 YFSETQ. For the CDR3, the DNA is TGCGCCAGCAGCTTTGGAAGGGGGCATTTTGGAGAGACCCAGTACTTC. As protein: CASSFGRGHFGETQYF.

V usage is TRBV28 and J usage is TRBJ1-1; TRBD1 is a possible D gene (5 bases). Germline V CDR1 and CDR2: MDHEN, SYDVKM. This CDR3 region has 14 residues. V dropped 8 bases and J dropped 1 base, with 14 bases sitting between them. The CDR3 sequence: CASSGGRGNTEAFF. CDR3 coding DNA: TGTGCCAGCTCGGGGGGTAGGGGGAACACTGAAGCTTTCTTT.

The chain joins TRBV18 to TRBJ1-2; 7 nucleotides line up with TRBD1. The CDR3 loop spans 13 amino acids. J was trimmed by 3 bases and V by 5 bases; bases with no gene match: 3. CDR1 and CDR2 from the germline V gene are KGHSH and LQKENI. This CDR3 is CASSDREHYGYTF. Written as DNA, the CDR3 is TGTGCCAGCTCAGACAGGGAACACTATGGCTACACCTTC.

The rearrangement links TRBV6-6 to TRBJ1-5, with 8 bases identical to TRBD1. V lost 5 bases, J lost 4 bases, and 7 bases stayed unmatched. CDR3 length equals 15 residues. Germline V CDR1 and CDR2: MNHNY, SVGAGI (reference sequence). The CDR3: CASSDKDRGNQPQHF. The CDR3 region has the DNA TGTGCCAGCAGTGATAAAGACAGGGGAAATCAGCCCCAGCATTTT.

As regards this clone: The identical CDR3 is also encoded by other nucleotide sequences in the sample. The chain recombines TRBV18 with TRBJ2-5; 15 bases agree with TRBD2. CDR1 and CDR2 (germline): KGHSH, LQKENI. This CDR3 is built from 16 residues. J lost 4 bases, V lost 3 bases, and 3 bases had no gene match. The DNA of the CDR3 is TGTGCCAGCTCACCTAGGGGACTAGCGGGAGGAGAGACCCAGTACTTC. Protein: CASSPRGLAGGETQYF.

With regard to this clone: This same CDR3 is encoded by further DNA sequences in the sample. V and J are TRBV6-1 and TRBJ2-1, with 8 bases lining up with TRBD2. Trimming cost V 2 bases and J 1 base; bases outside gene matches: 1. Germline lookup yields CDR1 MNHNS and CDR2 SASEGT. The CDR3 runs 15 residues. The CDR3 here is CASSERGGSYNEQFF. The CDR3 DNA follows: TGTGCCAGCAGTGAACGGGGGGGTTCCTACAATGAGCAGTTCTTC.

The rearrangement links TRBV10-3 to TRBJ2-2; D gene ambiguous. The CDR3 has 14 amino acids. From germline, CDR1 is ENHRY and CDR2 SYGVKD. The V and J ends lost 4 bases and 3 bases respectively, with 9 bases between them. In nucleotides, the CDR3 is TGTGCCATCAGTGCGAACACCTACACCGGGGAGCTGTTTTTT. As protein: CAISANTYTGELFF.

This chain connects TRBV5-8 to TRBJ2-1; 8 bases map to TRBD1. The CDR3 runs 15 residues. The trim removed 4 bases at V and 4 bases at J, leaving 7 bases unmatched. Germline-derived CDR1 and CDR2 are SGHTS and YDEGEE. The CDR3 region is CASSIRQGLYNEQFF. In nucleotides, the CDR3 is TGTGCCAGCAGCATCCGACAGGGGTTATACAATGAGCAGTTCTTC.

Note on this clone: Additional DNA sequences in this sample encode the identical CDR3. This chain connects TRBV18 to TRBJ1-1; TRBD1 aligns across 11 bases. The CDR3 covers 14 residues. Germline V gene data show CDR1 as KGHSH and CDR2 as LQKENI. V shed 4 bases, J shed 5 bases, and the junction held 3 bases outside the gene matches. The CDR3 loop is CASSQGQGGTEAFF. The CDR3, as DNA: TGTGCCAGCTCACAGGGACAGGGGGGGACTGAAGCTTTCTTT.

This chain links TRBV6-1 with TRBJ2-7, with 7 bases identical to TRBD1. CDR1 is MNHNS and CDR2 is SASEGT in the germline V gene. The V and J ends lost 4 bases and 6 bases, in that order; junction bases with no gene match: 12. The CDR3 sequence is 15 residues long. CDR3 sequence: CASSVRGLRHREQYF. The CDR3 DNA reads TGTGCCAGCAGTGTTAGGGGGCTTCGCCATCGCGAGCAGTACTTC.

This clone came up once. The chain is built from TRBV28 and TRBJ2-6; either TRBD1 or TRBD2 may fit D (5 bases each). The CDR3 totals 18 residues. Trimming removed 7 bases from V and 0 bases from J, with 19 bases in between. From germline, CDR1 is MDHEN and CDR2 SYDVKM. The CDR3 nucleotides are TGTGCCAGCACCGAGGGTGGGGCCTCAATCTCTGGGGCCAACGTCCTGACTTTC. It is translated as CASTEGGASISGANVLTF.

This clone was seen a single time. The chain has TRBV30 and TRBJ2-2; 7 positions match TRBD1. The CDR3 contains 15 residues. Trimming took 0 bases from V and 3 from J; bases not matched to a gene: 4. CDR1 and CDR2 (germline): GTSNPN, SVGIG (reference sequence). CDR3 in DNA: TGTGCCTGGAGTGTAGGGGGCCCCTACACCGGGGAGCTGTTTTTT. This gives the protein CAWSVGGPYTGELFF. Drawing the rest from reference TRBV30 and TRBJ2-2, the complete variable domain is SQTIHQWPATLVQPVGSPLSLECTVEGTSNPNLYWYRQAAGRGLQLLFYSVGIGQISSEVPQNLSASRPQDRQFILSSKKLLLSDSGFYLCAWSVGGPYTGELFFGEGSRLTVL.

The chain links TRBV7-9 to TRBJ2-3; a weak D match, TRBD2 (6 bases). The germline V gene has CDR1 SEHNR and CDR2 FQNEAQ (reference sequence). The length of the CDR3 is 19 residues. Trimming left V 3 bases short and J 5 bases short, with 27 bases between. In nucleotides, the CDR3 is TGTGCCAGCAGCTTTAGGGTCGGGAGCGGTGGAGGAATCAGAGATACGCAGTATTTT. Amino acids: CASSFRVGSGGGIRDTQYF.

The CDR3 region is CASSQSVEREGRTGELFF. In DNA form, the CDR3 reads TGTGCCAGCAGCCAAAGTGTGGAGCGGGAGGGCCGAACCGGGGAGCTGTTTTTT. The V and J genes are TRBV4-2 and TRBJ2-2; 10 nucleotides agree with TRBD2. V shed 2 bases, J shed 5 bases, and the junction held 11 bases outside the gene matches. The CDR3 has 18 amino acids. CDR1 is LGHNA and CDR2 is YNFKEQ in the germline V gene.

The chain couples TRBV2 to TRBJ1-1, with 9 bases fitting TRBD1. This CDR3 is built from 13 residues. Trimming at V came to 9 bases and at J to 4 bases, leaving 6 bases not matched to a gene. Germline lookup yields CDR1 SNHLY and CDR2 FYNNEI. The CDR3 sequence is CASKTGGSTEAFF. The CDR3, as DNA: TGTGCCAGTAAGACAGGGGGTAGCACTGAAGCTTTCTTT.

V gene TRBV5-4 combines with J gene TRBJ2-3; 11 positions agree with TRBD2. Trimming removed 4 bases from V and 2 bases from J; junction bases left unmatched: 12. The CDR3 extends over 18 amino acids. Germline assignment: CDR1 SGHNT and CDR2 YYREEE (reference sequence). In nucleotides, the CDR3 is TGTGCCAGCAGCCCCACTAGCGGGAGCGGACGTGTCACAGATACGCAGTATTTT. Translation gives CASSPTSGSGRVTDTQYF.

The chain employs TRBV27 and TRBJ2-7; 8 nucleotides agree with TRBD2. There are 15 residues in the CDR3. Germline CDR1 reads MNHEY; CDR2 reads SMNVEV (reference sequence). V shed 3 bases, J shed 6 bases, and the junction held 10 bases outside the gene matches. CDR3 sequence reads: CASSFQRESTSEQYF. As DNA, the CDR3 is TGTGCCAGCAGTTTCCAGCGGGAGTCCACAAGCGAGCAGTACTTC.

For this clone: Other DNA sequences in this sample translate to the same CDR3. The chain combines TRBV28 with TRBJ2-7; TRBD2 agrees at 8 bases. This CDR3 is built from 14 residues. Germline V gene data show CDR1 as MDHEN and CDR2 as SYDVKM. V dropped 5 bases and J dropped 2; count of bases not matched to a gene: 5. CDR3 amino acids: CASSPPGLAYEQYF. The CDR3 coding sequence is TGTGCCAGCAGTCCCCCGGGACTAGCCTACGAGCAGTACTTC.

V is TRBV14 and J is TRBJ2-6, with TRBD2 matching over 8 bases. CDR3 length equals 16 residues. The junction had 2 bases not matched to a gene; V was cut back by 4 bases and J by 0 bases. Germline V gene lookup returns CDR1 SGHDN and CDR2 FVKESK. DNA for the CDR3: TGTGCCAGCAGCCGGACTAGCAGCTCTGGGGCCAACGTCCTGACTTTC. This codes for CASSRTSSSGANVLTF. Using reference TRBV14 and TRBJ2-6 for the parts outside the CDR3, the full variable domain is EAGVTQFPSHSVIEKGQTVTLRCDPISGHDNLYWYRRVMGKEIKFLLHFVKESKQDESGMPNNRFLAERTGGTYSTLKVQPAELEDSGVYFCASSRTSSSGANVLTFGAGSRLTVL.

V is TRBV2 and J is TRBJ2-3; maybe TRBD2 (5 bases). The germline V and J ends were trimmed by 7 bases and 6 bases, with 20 bases remaining between them. The CDR3 has 15 amino acids. Germline lookup yields CDR1 SNHLY and CDR2 FYNNEI. The CDR3 region is CASKAFEGAADTQYF. CDR3 sequence (DNA): TGTGCCAGCAAAGCTTTCGAGGGTGCAGCGGATACGCAGTATTTT.

This chain connects TRBV10-3 to TRBJ2-2; TRBD2 might be the D (6 bases). Germline assignment: CDR1 ENHRY and CDR2 SYGVKD. This CDR3 has 16 residues. V gave up 6 bases and J gave up 0 bases, with 14 bases separating them. The CDR3 DNA reads as TGTGCCATCAGGTCCTTGGGGGGAACGAACACCGGGGAGCTGTTTTTT. It codes for CAIRSLGGTNTGELFF.

The gene calls are TRBV28 and TRBJ2-5, with 8 positions matching TRBD2. The CDR3 has 14 amino acids. Germline V gene data show CDR1 as MDHEN and CDR2 as SYDVKM. Losses at the gene ends were 8 bases for V and 4 bases for J; bases not matched to a gene: 9. CDR3 nucleotides: TGTGCCAGCTCACCGCTCGGGACTAGAGAGACCCAGTACTTC. It translates to CASSPLGTRETQYF. Full variable domain (remainder filled in from reference TRBV28 and TRBJ2-5): DVKVTQSSRYLVKRTGEKVFLECVQDMDHENMFWYRQDPGLGLRLIYFSYDVKMKEKGDIPEGYSVSREKKERFSLILESASTNQTSMYLCASSPLGTRETQYFGPGTRLLVL.